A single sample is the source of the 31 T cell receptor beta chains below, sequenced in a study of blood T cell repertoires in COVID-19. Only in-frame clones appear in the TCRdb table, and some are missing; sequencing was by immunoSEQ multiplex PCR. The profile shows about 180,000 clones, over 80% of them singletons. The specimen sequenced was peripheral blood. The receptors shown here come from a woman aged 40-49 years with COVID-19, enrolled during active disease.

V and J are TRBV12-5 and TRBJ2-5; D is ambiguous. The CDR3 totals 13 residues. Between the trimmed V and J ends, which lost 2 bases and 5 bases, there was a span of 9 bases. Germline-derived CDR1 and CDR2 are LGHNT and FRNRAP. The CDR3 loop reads CASGLFRRETQYF. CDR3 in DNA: TGTGCTAGTGGTTTGTTCCGTCGGGAGACCCAGTACTTC.

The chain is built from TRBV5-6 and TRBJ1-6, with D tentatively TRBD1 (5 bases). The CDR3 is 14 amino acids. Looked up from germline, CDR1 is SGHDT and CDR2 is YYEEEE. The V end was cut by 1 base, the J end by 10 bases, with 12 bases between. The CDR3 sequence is CASSLQGLSSPLHF. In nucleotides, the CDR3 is TGTGCCAGCAGCTTGCAGGGCCTTAGCTCACCCCTCCACTTT.

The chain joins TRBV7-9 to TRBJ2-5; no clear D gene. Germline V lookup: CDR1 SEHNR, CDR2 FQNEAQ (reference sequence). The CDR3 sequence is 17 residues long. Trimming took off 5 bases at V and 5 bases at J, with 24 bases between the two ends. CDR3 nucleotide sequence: TGTGCCAGCAGCCCATGGGCTAAACGTCAGACCCAGGAGACCCAGTACTTC. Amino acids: CASSPWAKRQTQETQYF.

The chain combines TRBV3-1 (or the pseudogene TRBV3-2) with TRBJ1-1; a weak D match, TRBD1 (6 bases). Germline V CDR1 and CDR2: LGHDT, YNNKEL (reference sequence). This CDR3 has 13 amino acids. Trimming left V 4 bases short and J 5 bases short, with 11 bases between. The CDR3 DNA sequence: TGTGCCAGCAGCCGGTCGAGGGGGACTGAAGCTTTCTTT. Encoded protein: CASSRSRGTEAFF.

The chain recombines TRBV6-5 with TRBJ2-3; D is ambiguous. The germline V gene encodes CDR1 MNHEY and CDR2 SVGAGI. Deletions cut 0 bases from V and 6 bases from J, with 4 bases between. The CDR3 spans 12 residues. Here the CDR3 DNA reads TGTGCCAGCAGTTACTCGGAGGATACGCAGTATTTT. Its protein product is CASSYSEDTQYF.

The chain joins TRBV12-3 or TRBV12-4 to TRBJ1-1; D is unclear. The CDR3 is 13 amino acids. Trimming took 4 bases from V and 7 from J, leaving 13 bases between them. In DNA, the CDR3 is TGTGCCAGCAGTTCCGCGCGGGCGAGTGAAGCTTTCTTT. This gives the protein CASSSARASEAFF.

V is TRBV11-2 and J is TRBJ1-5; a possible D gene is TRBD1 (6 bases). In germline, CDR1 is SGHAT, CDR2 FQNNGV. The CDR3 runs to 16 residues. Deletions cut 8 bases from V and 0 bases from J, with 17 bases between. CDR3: CASPVGGQHSNQPQHF. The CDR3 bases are TGTGCCAGCCCCGTTGGGGGCCAGCATAGCAATCAGCCCCAGCATTTT.

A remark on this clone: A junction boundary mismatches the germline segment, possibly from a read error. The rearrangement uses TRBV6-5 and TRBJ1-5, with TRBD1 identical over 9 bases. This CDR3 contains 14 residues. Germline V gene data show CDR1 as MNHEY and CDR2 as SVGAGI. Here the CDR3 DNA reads TGTGCCAGCAGTTCCACAGGGGGCAACCAGCCCCAGCATTTT. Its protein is CASSSTGGNQPQHF.

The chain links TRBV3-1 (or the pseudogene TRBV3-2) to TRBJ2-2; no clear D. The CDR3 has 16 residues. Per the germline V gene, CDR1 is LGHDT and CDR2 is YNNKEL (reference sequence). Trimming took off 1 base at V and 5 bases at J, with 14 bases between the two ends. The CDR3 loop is CASSQVGGSRTGELFF. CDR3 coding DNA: TGTGCCAGCAGCCAAGTTGGCGGCTCGAGGACCGGGGAGCTGTTTTTT.

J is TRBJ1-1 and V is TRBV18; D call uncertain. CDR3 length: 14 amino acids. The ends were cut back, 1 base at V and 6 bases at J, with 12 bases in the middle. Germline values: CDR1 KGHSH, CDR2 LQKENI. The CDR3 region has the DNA TGTGCCAGCTCACCACTCAGTGATTTCTCTGAAGCTTTCTTT. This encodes CASSPLSDFSEAFF.

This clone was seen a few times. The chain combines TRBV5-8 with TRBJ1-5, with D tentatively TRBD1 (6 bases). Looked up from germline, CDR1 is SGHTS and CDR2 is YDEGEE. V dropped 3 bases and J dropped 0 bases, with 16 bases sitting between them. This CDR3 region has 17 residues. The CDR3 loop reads CASSYYSRTVSNQPQHF. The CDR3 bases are TGTGCCAGCAGCTACTACTCCAGGACAGTTAGCAATCAGCCCCAGCATTTT.

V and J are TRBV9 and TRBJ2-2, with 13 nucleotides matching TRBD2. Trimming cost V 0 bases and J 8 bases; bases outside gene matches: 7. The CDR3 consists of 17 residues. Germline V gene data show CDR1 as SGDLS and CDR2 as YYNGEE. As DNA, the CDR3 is TGTGCCAGCAGCGTAGAACTAGCGGGAGGGCCGGCGGGGGAGCTGTTTTTT. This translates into CASSVELAGGPAGELFF.

The CDR3 region has the DNA TGTGCCAGCAGCGCGAGGGGACTAGCGGAATACAATGAGCAGTTCTTC. Protein: CASSARGLAEYNEQFF. The chain uses TRBV9 and TRBJ2-1; 11 bases line up with TRBD2. Germline trimming cut 3 bases from V and 4 bases from J; bases unmatched to any gene: 6. Per the germline V gene, CDR1 is SGDLS and CDR2 is YYNGEE. The CDR3 spans 16 residues.

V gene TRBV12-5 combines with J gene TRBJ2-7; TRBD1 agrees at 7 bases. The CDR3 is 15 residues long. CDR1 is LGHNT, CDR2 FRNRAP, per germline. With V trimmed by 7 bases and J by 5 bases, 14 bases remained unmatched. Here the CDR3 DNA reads TGTGCTAGTGCCCCCGGAGTGACAGGGTCGGACGAGCAGTACTTC. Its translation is CASAPGVTGSDEQYF. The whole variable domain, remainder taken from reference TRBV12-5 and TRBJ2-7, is DARVTQTPRHKVTEMGQEVTMRCQPILGHNTVFWYRQTMMQGLELLAYFRNRAPLDDSGMPKDRFSAEMPDATLATLKIQPSEPRDSAVYFCASAPGVTGSDEQYFGPGTRLTVT.

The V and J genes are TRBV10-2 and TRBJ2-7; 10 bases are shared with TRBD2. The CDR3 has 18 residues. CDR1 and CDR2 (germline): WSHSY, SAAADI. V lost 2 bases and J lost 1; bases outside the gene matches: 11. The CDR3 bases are TGCGCCAGCAGTGAGCTAGCGGGAGTTGATGTGAGGTCCTACGAGCAGTACTTC. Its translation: CASSELAGVDVRSYEQYF.

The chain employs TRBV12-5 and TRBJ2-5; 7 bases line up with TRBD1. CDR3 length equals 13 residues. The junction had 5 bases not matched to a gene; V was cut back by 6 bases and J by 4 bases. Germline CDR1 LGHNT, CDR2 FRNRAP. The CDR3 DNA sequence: TGTGCTAGTGGCTACGACAGGGTAGAGACCCAGTACTTC. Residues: CASGYDRVETQYF.

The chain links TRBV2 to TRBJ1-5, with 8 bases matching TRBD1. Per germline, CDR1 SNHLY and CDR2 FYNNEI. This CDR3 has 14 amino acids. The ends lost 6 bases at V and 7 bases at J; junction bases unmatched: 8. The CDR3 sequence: CASRRDRGNQPQHF. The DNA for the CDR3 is TGTGCCAGCAGGCGAGACAGGGGAAACCAGCCCCAGCATTTT.

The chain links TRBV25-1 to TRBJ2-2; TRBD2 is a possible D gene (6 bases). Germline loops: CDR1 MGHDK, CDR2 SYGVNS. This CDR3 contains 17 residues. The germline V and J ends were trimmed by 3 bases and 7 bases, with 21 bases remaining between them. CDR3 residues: CASSELAPGAGGGELFF. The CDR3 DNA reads TGTGCCAGCAGTGAGCTCGCCCCCGGAGCGGGTGGCGGGGAGCTGTTTTTT.

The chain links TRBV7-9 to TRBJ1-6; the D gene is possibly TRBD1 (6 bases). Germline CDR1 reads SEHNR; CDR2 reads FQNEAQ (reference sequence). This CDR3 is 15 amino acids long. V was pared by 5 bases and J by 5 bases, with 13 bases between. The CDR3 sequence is CASSPAAGDNSPLHF. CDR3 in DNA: TGTGCCAGCAGCCCCGCGGCAGGGGATAATTCACCCCTCCACTTT. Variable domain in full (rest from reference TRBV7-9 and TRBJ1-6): DTGVSQNPRHKITKRGQNVTFRCDPISEHNRLYWYRQTLGQGPEFLTYFQNEAQLEKSRLLSDRFSAERPKGSFSTLEIQRTEQGDSAMYLCASSPAAGDNSPLHFGNGTRLTVT.

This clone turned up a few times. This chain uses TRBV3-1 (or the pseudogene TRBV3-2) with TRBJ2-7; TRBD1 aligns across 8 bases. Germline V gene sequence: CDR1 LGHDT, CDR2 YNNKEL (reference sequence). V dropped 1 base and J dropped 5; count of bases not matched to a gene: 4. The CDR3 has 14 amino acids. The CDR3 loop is CASSQGTGRNEQYF. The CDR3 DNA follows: TGTGCCAGCAGCCAAGGGACAGGGCGGAACGAGCAGTACTTC.

Here the CDR3 reads CASSPGTSGLQYNEQFF. DNA for the CDR3: TGCGCCAGCAGCCCCGGGACTAGCGGACTCCAATACAATGAGCAGTTCTTC. The V gene is TRBV5-1, the J gene TRBJ2-1; 11 nucleotides match TRBD2. V gave up 4 bases and J gave up 4 bases; unmatched junction bases: 10. Per germline, CDR1 SGHRS and CDR2 YFSETQ. CDR3 length equals 17 residues.

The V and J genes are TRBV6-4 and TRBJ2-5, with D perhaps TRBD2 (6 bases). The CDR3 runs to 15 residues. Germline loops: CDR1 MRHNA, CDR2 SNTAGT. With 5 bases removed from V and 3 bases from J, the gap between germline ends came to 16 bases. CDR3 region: CASSTGRSGEETQYF. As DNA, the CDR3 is TGTGCCAGCAGTACCGGGCGTAGCGGTGAAGAGACCCAGTACTTC.

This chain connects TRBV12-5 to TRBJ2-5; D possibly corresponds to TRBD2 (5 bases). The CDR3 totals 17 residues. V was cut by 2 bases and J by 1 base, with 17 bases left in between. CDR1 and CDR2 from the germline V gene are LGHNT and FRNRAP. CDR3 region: CASGLFGGHRPQETQYF. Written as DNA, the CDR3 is TGTGCTAGTGGTTTGTTCGGAGGCCACAGACCCCAAGAGACCCAGTACTTC.

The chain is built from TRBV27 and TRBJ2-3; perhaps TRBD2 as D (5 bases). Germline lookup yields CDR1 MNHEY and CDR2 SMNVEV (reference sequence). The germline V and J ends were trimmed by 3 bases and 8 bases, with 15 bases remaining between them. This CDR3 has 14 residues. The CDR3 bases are TGTGCCAGCAGTTTCCTGGACTCGGCGAGTACGCAGTATTTT. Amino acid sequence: CASSFLDSASTQYF.

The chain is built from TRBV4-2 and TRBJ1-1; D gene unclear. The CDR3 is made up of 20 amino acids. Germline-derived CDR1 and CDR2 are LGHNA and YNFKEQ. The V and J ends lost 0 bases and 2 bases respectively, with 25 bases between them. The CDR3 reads CASSQELRTPPAGANTEAFF. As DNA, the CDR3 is TGTGCCAGCAGCCAAGAACTCCGCACCCCCCCTGCCGGAGCAAACACTGAAGCTTTCTTT.

CDR3: CASSIAGANSYEQYF. The CDR3, as DNA: TGTGCCAGTAGTATAGCCGGAGCGAACTCCTACGAGCAGTACTTC. The chain combines TRBV19 with TRBJ2-7; D is uncertain. V lost 1 base and J lost 0, with 10 bases in between. Per germline, CDR1 LNHDA and CDR2 SQIVND (reference sequence). The CDR3 runs to 15 residues.

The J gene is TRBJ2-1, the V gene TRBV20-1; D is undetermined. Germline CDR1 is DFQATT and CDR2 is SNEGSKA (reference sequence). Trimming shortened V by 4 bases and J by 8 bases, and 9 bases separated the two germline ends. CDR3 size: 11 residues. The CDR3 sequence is CSANYLDEQFF. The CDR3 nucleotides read TGCAGTGCTAATTACCTAGATGAGCAGTTCTTC.

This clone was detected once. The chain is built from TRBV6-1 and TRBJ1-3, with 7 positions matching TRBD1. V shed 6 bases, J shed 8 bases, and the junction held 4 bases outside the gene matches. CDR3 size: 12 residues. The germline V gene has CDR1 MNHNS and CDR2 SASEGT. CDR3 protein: CASRRQGDTIYF. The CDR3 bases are TGTGCCAGCAGAAGACAGGGCGACACCATATATTTT.

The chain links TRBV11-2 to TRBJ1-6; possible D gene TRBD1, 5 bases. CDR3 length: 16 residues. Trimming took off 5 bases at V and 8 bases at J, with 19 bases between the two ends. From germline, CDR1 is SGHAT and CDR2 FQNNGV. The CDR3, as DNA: TGTGCCAGCAGCCCCCGACAGAACTTCTTCGATTCACCCCTCCACTTT. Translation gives CASSPRQNFFDSPLHF.

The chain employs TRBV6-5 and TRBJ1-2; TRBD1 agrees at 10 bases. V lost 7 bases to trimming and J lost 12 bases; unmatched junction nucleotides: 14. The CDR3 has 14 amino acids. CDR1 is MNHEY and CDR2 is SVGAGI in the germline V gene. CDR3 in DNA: TGTGCCAGCAACATGGACAGGGGGATTAAGGGCCACACCTTC. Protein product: CASNMDRGIKGHTF.

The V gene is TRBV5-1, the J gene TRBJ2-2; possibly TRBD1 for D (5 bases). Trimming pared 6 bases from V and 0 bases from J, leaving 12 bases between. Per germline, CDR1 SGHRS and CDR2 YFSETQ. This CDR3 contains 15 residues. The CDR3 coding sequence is TGCGCCAGCATAAGGGGAAACACGAACACCGGGGAGCTGTTTTTT. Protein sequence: CASIRGNTNTGELFF.